What follows are 18 T cell receptor beta chains derived from one specimen sequenced in a study of early stage breast cancer tumors. Data came from immunoSEQ multiplex PCR; TCRdb stores just in-frame clones and leaves some out. The profile shows about 70,000 clones, approximately 80% of them singletons. Material for sequencing was blood. These receptors originate from a person in their 40s with breast cancer.

The gene calls are TRBV4-1 and TRBJ1-2; weak D call: TRBD1 (5 bases). The CDR3 consists of 14 residues. Per the germline V gene, CDR1 is MGHRA and CDR2 is YSYEKL. The ends were cut back, 1 base at V and 2 bases at J, with 8 bases in the middle. Here the CDR3 reads CASSQATDNYGYTF. CDR3 bases: TGCGCCAGCAGCCAAGCGACAGACAACTATGGCTACACCTTC.

The CDR3 protein is CASSQTTYYEQYF. CDR3 sequence (DNA): TGTGCCAGTAGCCAGACTACCTACTACGAGCAGTACTTC. J is TRBJ2-7 and V is TRBV19, with D maybe TRBD2 (5 bases). From germline, CDR1 is LNHDA and CDR2 SQIVND (reference sequence). This CDR3 is 13 amino acids long. Between the trimmed V and J ends, which lost 6 bases and 3 bases, there was a span of 12 bases.

The chain carries TRBV7-3 and TRBJ2-1; 15 bases are a match to TRBD2. The CDR3 has 19 residues. The V and J ends lost 2 bases and 6 bases, in that order; junction bases with no gene match: 11. The germline gives CDR1 SGHTA, CDR2 FQGTGA. DNA for the CDR3: TGTGCCAGCAGCTTAGACTCATCGCGGACTAGCGGGAGGGGCAATGAGCAGTTCTTC. It specifies CASSLDSSRTSGRGNEQFF.

The gene calls are TRBV5-1 and TRBJ2-1; the match to TRBD2 covers 10 bases. The J segment lost 4 bases and the V segment lost 1 base, leaving 5 bases of the junction unmatched. Germline-derived CDR1 and CDR2 are SGHRS and YFSETQ. The CDR3 is 16 residues long. The DNA of the CDR3 is TGCGCCAGCAGCTTGAATCTAGCGGGGGCTTACAATGAGCAGTTCTTC. It specifies CASSLNLAGAYNEQFF.

This rearrangement joins TRBV28 to TRBJ2-5; TRBD1 is a possible D gene (5 bases). V lost 4 bases to trimming and J lost 5 bases, with 14 bases between them. The CDR3 runs 14 residues. The germline V gene encodes CDR1 MDHEN and CDR2 SYDVKM. This CDR3 reads CASSSGPLRETQYF. The CDR3, as DNA: TGTGCCAGCAGTTCAGGGCCATTGCGGGAGACCCAGTACTTC.

For the CDR3, the DNA is TGTGCCAGCAGCTTACCCCGGAAGGACCAAATGAACACTGAAGCTTTCTTT. Protein sequence: CASSLPRKDQMNTEAFF. The chain carries TRBV7-9 and TRBJ1-1; unclear D gene. Trimming took 2 bases from V and 0 from J, leaving 16 bases between them. Germline loops: CDR1 SEHNR, CDR2 FQNEAQ (reference sequence). The CDR3 runs to 17 residues.

The rearrangement uses TRBV7-9 and TRBJ2-3; D is ambiguous. The CDR3 runs 14 residues. The V end was cut by 5 bases, the J end by 3 bases, with 12 bases between. Germline lookup yields CDR1 SEHNR and CDR2 FQNEAQ (reference sequence). DNA for the CDR3: TGTGCCAGCAGCCCGGAGCGTTTTACAGATACGCAGTATTTT. Its protein product is CASSPERFTDTQYF.

The CDR3 DNA reads TGTGCCAGCTCAACCAGGACAGGGCCAACTAATGAAAAACTGTTTTTT. Translated: CASSTRTGPTNEKLFF. The gene calls are TRBV18 and TRBJ1-4; 8 bases are shared with TRBD1. V shed 5 bases, J shed 0 bases, and the junction held 5 bases outside the gene matches. The CDR3 has 16 residues. Germline V lookup: CDR1 KGHSH, CDR2 LQKENI.

The V and J genes are TRBV6-1 and TRBJ2-3; tentatively, D is TRBD1 (5 bases). CDR1 MNHNS and CDR2 SASEGT come from the germline V gene. This CDR3 is built from 14 residues. Trimming removed 2 bases at V and 4 bases at J, with 10 bases between. The CDR3 protein is CASSEMVGPDTQYF. In DNA, the CDR3 is TGTGCCAGCAGTGAAATGGTGGGGCCAGATACGCAGTATTTT.

The chain is built from TRBV19 and TRBJ2-7, with D maybe TRBD1 (5 bases). The CDR3 sequence is 13 residues long. V shed 4 bases and J shed 3 bases, with 10 bases lying between them. Germline V lookup: CDR1 LNHDA, CDR2 SQIVND (reference sequence). The CDR3 region has the DNA TGTGCCAGTAGTAGGGGCCAGGACTACGAGCAGTACTTC. This translates into CASSRGQDYEQYF.

The V gene is TRBV7-9, the J gene TRBJ2-1; D call uncertain. Germline V gene data show CDR1 as SEHNR and CDR2 as FQNEAQ (reference sequence). The CDR3 is 13 residues long. Trimming left V 3 bases short and J 8 bases short, with 11 bases between. The CDR3 DNA sequence: TGTGCCAGCAGCTTTCTGGGTCCCCATGAGCAGTTCTTC. Translating gives CASSFLGPHEQFF.

The V gene is TRBV4-1, the J gene TRBJ2-7; D is tentatively TRBD1 or TRBD2 (5 bases each). Germline CDR1 and CDR2: MGHRA and YSYEKL. The CDR3 totals 16 residues. The V end was cut by 2 bases, the J end by 1 base, with 15 bases between. The DNA of the CDR3 is TGCGCCAGCAGCCAACGCCCCGTAGAGGGGTCCTACGAGCAGTACTTC. Its translation is CASSQRPVEGSYEQYF.

The chain uses TRBV5-8 and TRBJ1-5; no definite D call. This CDR3 has 14 residues. CDR1 SGHTS and CDR2 YDEGEE come from the germline V gene. V was trimmed by 2 bases and J by 6 bases, leaving 12 bases between them. CDR3 nucleotides: TGTGCCAGCAGCTTTCGCGGCCGGAGTCAGCCCCAGCATTTT. It is translated as CASSFRGRSQPQHF.

The chain recombines TRBV19 with TRBJ2-7, with a tentative D call TRBD2 (5 bases). The V gene lost 5 bases and the J gene lost 0 bases, with 11 bases spanning the gap. The CDR3 sequence is 14 residues long. Germline CDR1 and CDR2: LNHDA and SQIVND (reference sequence). The CDR3 loop reads CASSPGVSSYEQYF. CDR3 sequence (DNA): TGTGCCAGTAGTCCCGGGGTCTCCTCCTACGAGCAGTACTTC.

The chain joins TRBV6-5 to TRBJ1-2; no clear D gene. Trimming removed 6 bases at V and 9 bases at J, with 17 bases between. The CDR3 has 13 amino acids. CDR1 is MNHEY, CDR2 SVGAGI, per germline. The CDR3 reads CASRESTASSYTF. In DNA, the CDR3 is TGTGCCAGCAGGGAATCGACTGCTTCGAGCTACACCTTC.

This chain joins TRBV6-5 and TRBJ2-5; D possibly corresponds to TRBD2 (6 bases). Germline V lookup: CDR1 MNHEY, CDR2 SVGAGI. The CDR3 length is 15 residues. V shed 4 bases and J shed 4 bases, with 16 bases lying between them. CDR3 residues: CASSSLGSGGETQYF. Here the CDR3 DNA reads TGTGCCAGCAGTTCCCTCGGGAGCGGCGGAGAGACCCAGTACTTC.

The V call is TRBV29-1, the J call TRBJ1-2, with D tentatively TRBD1 (6 bases). Germline V gene lookup returns CDR1 SQVTM and CDR2 ANQGSEA. Between the trimmed V and J ends, which lost 8 bases and 7 bases, there was a span of 23 bases. The CDR3 has 14 amino acids. The CDR3 reads CSTDAGALPLGYTF. CDR3 nucleotides: TGCAGCACGGATGCGGGGGCTCTTCCCCTTGGCTACACCTTC. Variable domain in full (rest from reference TRBV29-1 and TRBJ1-2): SAVISQKPSRDICQRGTSLTIQCQVDSQVTMMFWYRQQPGQSLTLIATANQGSEATYESGFVIDKFPISRPNLTFSTLTVSNMSPEDSSIYLCSTDAGALPLGYTFGSGTRLTVV.

The chain carries TRBV6-5 and TRBJ1-5, with 7 bases aligning to TRBD1. V was clipped by 5 bases and J by 7 bases; unmatched bases: 11. CDR3 length: 15 amino acids. Germline CDR1 is MNHEY and CDR2 is SVGAGI. CDR3 coding DNA: TGTGCCAGCAGTAGCGAACAGGGGAAAGGCCAGCCCCAGCATTTT. This encodes CASSSEQGKGQPQHF.